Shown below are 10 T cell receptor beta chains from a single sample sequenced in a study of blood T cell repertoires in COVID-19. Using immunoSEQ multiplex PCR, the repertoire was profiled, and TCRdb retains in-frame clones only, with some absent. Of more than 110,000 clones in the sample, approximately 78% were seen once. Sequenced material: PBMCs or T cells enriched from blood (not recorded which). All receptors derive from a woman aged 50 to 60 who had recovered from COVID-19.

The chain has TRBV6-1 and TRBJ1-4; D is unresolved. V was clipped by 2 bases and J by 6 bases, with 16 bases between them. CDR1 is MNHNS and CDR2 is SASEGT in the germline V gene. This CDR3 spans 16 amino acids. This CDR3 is CASSELTLAQDEKLFF. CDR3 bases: TGTGCCAGCAGTGAACTCACTCTCGCTCAGGATGAAAAACTGTTTTTT.

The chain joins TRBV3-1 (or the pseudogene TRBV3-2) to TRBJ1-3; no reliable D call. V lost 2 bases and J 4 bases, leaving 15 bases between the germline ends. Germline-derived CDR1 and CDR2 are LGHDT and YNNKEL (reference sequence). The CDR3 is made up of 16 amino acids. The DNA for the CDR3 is TGTGCCAGCAGCCAATATTCGTGGGCCTCAGGAAACACCATATATTTT. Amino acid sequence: CASSQYSWASGNTIYF.

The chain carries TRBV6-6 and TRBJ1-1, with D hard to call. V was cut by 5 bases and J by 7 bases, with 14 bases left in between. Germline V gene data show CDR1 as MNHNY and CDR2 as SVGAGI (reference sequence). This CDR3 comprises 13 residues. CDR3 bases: TGTGCCAGCAGTCCCATCGGACTGGGTGAAGCTTTCTTT. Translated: CASSPIGLGEAFF.

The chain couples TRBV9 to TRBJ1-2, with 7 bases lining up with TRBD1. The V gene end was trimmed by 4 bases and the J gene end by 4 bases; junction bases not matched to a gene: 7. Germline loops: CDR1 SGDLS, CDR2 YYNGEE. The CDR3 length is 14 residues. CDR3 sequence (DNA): TGTGCCAGCAGCCCTGGGACAGAATCCTATGGCTACACCTTC. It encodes CASSPGTESYGYTF. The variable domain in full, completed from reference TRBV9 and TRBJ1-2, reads DSGVTQTPKHLITATGQRVTLRCSPRSGDLSVYWYQQSLDQGLQFLIQYYNGEERAKGNILERFSAQQFPDLHSELNLSSLELGDSALYFCASSPGTESYGYTFGSGTRLTVV.

CDR3 sequence reads: CASSQEKPGQSNEKLFF. CDR3 in DNA: TGTGCCAGCAGCCAAGAAAAGCCCGGACAGTCTAATGAAAAACTGTTTTTT. The chain couples TRBV3-1 (or the pseudogene TRBV3-2) to TRBJ1-4, with a possible D match to TRBD1 (6 bases). The CDR3 is 17 amino acids. Trimming took 0 bases from V and 3 from J, leaving 14 bases between them. CDR1 and CDR2 (germline): LGHDT, YNNKEL (reference sequence).

Here the CDR3 DNA reads TGTGCCAGTAGTATAGTAGGTAGGGTAACAGGGAATCAGCCCCAGCATTTT. Translated: CASSIVGRVTGNQPQHF. The chain joins TRBV19 to TRBJ1-5; weak D call: TRBD1 (6 bases). In germline, CDR1 is LNHDA, CDR2 SQIVND (reference sequence). V shed 1 base and J shed 4 bases, with 17 bases lying between them. This CDR3 contains 17 residues.

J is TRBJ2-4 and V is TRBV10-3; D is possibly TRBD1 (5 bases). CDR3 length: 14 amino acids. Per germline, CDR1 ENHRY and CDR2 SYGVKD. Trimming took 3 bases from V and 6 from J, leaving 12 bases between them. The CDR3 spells CAISDPQQANIQYF. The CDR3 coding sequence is TGTGCCATCAGTGATCCCCAACAGGCAAACATTCAGTACTTC.

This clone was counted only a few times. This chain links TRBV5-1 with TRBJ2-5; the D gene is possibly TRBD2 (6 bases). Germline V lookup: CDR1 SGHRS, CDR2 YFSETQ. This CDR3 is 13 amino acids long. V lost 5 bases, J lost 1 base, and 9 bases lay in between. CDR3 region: CASRGLPQETQYF. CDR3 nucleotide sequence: TGCGCCAGCAGGGGACTCCCCCAAGAGACCCAGTACTTC.

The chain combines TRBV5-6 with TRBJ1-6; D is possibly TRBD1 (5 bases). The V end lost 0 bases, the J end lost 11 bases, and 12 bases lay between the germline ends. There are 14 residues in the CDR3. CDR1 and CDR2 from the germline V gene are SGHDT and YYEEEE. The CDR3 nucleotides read TGTGCCAGCAGCTTGGGGCTGGCGGGGCCACCCCTCCACTTT. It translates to CASSLGLAGPPLHF.

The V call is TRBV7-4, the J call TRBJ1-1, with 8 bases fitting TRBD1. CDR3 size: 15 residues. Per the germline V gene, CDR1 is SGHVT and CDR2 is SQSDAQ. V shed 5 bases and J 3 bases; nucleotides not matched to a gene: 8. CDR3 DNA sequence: TGTGCCAGCAGCGTCCGCAGGGGGCTGGACACTGAAGCTTTCTTT. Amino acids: CASSVRRGLDTEAFF.